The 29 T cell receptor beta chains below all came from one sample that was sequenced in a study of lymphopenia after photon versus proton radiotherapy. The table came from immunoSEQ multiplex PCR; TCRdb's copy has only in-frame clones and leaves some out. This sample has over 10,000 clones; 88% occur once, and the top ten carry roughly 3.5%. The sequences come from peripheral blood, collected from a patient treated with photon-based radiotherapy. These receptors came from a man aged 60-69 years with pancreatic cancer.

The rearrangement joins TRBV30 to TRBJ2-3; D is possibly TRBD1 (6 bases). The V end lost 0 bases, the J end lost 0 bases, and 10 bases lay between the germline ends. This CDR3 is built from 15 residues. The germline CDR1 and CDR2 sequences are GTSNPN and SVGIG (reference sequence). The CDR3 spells CAWSVWGQSTDTQYF. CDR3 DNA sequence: TGTGCCTGGAGTGTTTGGGGGCAGAGCACAGATACGCAGTATTTT. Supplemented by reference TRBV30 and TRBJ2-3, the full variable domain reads SQTIHQWPATLVQPVGSPLSLECTVEGTSNPNLYWYRQAAGRGLQLLFYSVGIGQISSEVPQNLSASRPQDRQFILSSKKLLLSDSGFYLCAWSVWGQSTDTQYFGPGTRLTVL.

CDR3 protein: CAWSGGGGTKNIQYF. In DNA form, the CDR3 reads TGTGCCTGGAGTGGAGGAGGGGGAACCAAAAACATTCAGTACTTC. The chain combines TRBV30 with TRBJ2-4; D may correspond to TRBD1 or TRBD2 (6 bases each). V shed 1 base and J shed 2 bases, with 12 bases lying between them. This CDR3 is 15 amino acids long. Per the germline V gene, CDR1 is GTSNPN and CDR2 is SVGIG (reference sequence).

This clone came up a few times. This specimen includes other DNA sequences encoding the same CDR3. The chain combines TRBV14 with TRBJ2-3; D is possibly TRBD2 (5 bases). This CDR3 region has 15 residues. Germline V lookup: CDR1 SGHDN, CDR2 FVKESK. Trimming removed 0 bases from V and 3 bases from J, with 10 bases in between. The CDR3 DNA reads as TGTGCCAGCAGCCAAGATGAAGGACTGACAGATACGCAGTATTTT. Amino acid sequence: CASSQDEGLTDTQYF.

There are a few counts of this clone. The CDR3 DNA sequence: TGTGCCAGCAGTAAGGCGGGACTCCCAGGGGAGCAGTTCTTC. Encoded protein: CASSKAGLPGEQFF. The V and J genes are TRBV6-5 and TRBJ2-1, with a weak D call TRBD2 (6 bases). CDR3 size: 14 residues. With 5 bases removed from V and 10 bases from J, the gap between germline ends came to 18 bases. The V gene's germline CDR1 is MNHEY and CDR2 SVGAGI.

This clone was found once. The CDR3 bases are TGTGCCAGCAGCTTATTAGGGGGAGGAATACAAGAGACCCAGTACTTC. Its translation is CASSLLGGGIQETQYF. The chain is built from TRBV11-3 and TRBJ2-5; the D gene could be TRBD1 or TRBD2 (6 bases each). The V end lost 2 bases, the J end lost 2 bases, and 15 bases lay between the germline ends. There are 16 residues in the CDR3. CDR1 and CDR2 (germline): SGHNT, YENEEA.

In DNA, the CDR3 is TGTGCCAGCAGTGCCGGGACTAGCGGCGTAGGTACCCAGTACTTC. It is translated as CASSAGTSGVGTQYF. The chain links TRBV2 to TRBJ2-5, with TRBD2 matching 11 bases. The CDR3 loop spans 15 amino acids. In germline, CDR1 is SNHLY, CDR2 FYNNEI. The trim removed 4 bases at V and 8 bases at J, leaving 9 bases unmatched. The full variable domain, in which reference TRBV2 and TRBJ2-5 provide the parts outside the CDR3, is EPEVTQTPSHQVTQMGQEVILRCVPISNHLYFYWYRQILGQKVEFLVSFYNNEISEKSEIFDDQFSVERPDGSNFTLKIRSTKLEDSAMYFCASSAGTSGVGTQYFGPGTRLLVL.

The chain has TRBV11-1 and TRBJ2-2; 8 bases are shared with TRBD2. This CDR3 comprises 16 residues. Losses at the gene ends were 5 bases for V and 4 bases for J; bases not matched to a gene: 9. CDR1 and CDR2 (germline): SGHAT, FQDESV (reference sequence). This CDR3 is CASSGRLALVTGELFF. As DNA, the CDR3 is TGTGCCAGCAGCGGCAGACTAGCGTTAGTCACCGGGGAGCTGTTTTTT.

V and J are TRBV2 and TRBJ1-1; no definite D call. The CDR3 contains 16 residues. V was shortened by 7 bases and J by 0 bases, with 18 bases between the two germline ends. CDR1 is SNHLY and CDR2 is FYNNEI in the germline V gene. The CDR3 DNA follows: TGTGCCAGCACCGTCCACCCTTTTTACATGAACACTGAAGCTTTCTTT. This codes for CASTVHPFYMNTEAFF.

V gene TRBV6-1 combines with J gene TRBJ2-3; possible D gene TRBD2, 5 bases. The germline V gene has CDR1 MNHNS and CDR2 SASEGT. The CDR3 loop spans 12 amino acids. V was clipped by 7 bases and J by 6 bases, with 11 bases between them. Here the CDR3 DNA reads TGTGCCAGCATATCACAGCGGGATACGCAGTATTTT. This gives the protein CASISQRDTQYF.

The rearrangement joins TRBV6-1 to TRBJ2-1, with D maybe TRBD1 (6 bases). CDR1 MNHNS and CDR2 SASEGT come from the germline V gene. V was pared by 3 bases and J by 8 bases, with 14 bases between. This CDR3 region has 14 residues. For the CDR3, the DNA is TGTGCCAGCAGTGAGAAGTGGGGGCCCTATGAGCAGTTCTTC. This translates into CASSEKWGPYEQFF.

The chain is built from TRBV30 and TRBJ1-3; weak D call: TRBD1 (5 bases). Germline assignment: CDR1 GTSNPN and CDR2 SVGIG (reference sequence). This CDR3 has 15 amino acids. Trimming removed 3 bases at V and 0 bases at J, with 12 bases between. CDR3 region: CAWSAGGGSGNTIYF. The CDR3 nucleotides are TGTGCCTGGAGCGCGGGCGGGGGCTCTGGAAACACCATATATTTT.

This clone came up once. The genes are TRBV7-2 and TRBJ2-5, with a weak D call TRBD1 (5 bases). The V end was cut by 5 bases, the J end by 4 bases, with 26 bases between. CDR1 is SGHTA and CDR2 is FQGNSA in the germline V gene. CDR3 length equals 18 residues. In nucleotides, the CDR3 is TGTGCCAGCAGCCCGAAGGGGCCACTGTATAGGGAAATAGAGACCCAGTACTTC. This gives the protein CASSPKGPLYREIETQYF.

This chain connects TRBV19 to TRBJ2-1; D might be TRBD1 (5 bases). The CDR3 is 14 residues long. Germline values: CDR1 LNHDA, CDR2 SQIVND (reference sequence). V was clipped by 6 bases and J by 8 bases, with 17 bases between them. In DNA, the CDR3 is TGTGCCAGTAGGGAGCAGGTACAGGTTTATGAGCAGTTCTTC. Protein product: CASREQVQVYEQFF.

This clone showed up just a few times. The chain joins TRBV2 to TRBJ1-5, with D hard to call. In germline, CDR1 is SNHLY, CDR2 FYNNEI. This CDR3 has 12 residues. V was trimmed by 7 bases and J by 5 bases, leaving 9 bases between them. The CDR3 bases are TGTGCCAGCACTACAACAGATCAGCCCCAGCATTTT. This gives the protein CASTTTDQPQHF.

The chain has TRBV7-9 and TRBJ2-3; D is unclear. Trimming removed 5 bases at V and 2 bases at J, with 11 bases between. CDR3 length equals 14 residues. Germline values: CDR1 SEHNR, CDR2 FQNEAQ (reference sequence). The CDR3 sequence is CASSPRRTTDTQYF. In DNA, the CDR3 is TGTGCCAGCAGCCCCCGACGGACCACAGATACGCAGTATTTT.

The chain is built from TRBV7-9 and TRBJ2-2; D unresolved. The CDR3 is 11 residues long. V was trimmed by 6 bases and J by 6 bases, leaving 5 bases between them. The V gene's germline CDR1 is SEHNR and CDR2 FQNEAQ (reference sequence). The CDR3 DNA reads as TGTGCCAGCAGTCTCTCCGGGGAGCTGTTTTTT. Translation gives CASSLSGELFF. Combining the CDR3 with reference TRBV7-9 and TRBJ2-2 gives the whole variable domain DTGVSQNPRHKITKRGQNVTFRCDPISEHNRLYWYRQTLGQGPEFLTYFQNEAQLEKSRLLSDRFSAERPKGSFSTLEIQRTEQGDSAMYLCASSLSGELFFGEGSRLTVL.

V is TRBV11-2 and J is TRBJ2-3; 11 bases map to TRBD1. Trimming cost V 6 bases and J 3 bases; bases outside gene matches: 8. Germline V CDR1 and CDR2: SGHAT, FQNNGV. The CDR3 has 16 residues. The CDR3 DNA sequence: TGTGCCAGCAGACGCAGGACAGGGGGCCTGACAGATACGCAGTATTTT. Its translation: CASRRRTGGLTDTQYF.

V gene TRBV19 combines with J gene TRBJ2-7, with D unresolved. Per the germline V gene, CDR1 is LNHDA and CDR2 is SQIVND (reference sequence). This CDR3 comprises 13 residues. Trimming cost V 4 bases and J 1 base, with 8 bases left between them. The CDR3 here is CASSNYGSYEQYF. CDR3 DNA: TGTGCCAGTAGTAACTACGGTTCCTACGAGCAGTACTTC.

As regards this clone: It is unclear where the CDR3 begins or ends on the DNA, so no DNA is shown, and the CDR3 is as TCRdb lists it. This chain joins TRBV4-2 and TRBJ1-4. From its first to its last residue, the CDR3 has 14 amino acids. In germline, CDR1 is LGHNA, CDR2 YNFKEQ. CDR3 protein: CASSTSRAGEKLFF.

CDR3 nucleotide sequence: TGTGCCAGCAGTTACAGGACAAGGCTTAGCACAGATACGCAGTATTTT. As protein: CASSYRTRLSTDTQYF. The V and J genes are TRBV27 and TRBJ2-3; TRBD1 is a possible D gene (5 bases). V was cut by 4 bases and J by 0 bases, with 14 bases left in between. Germline CDR1 reads MNHEY; CDR2 reads SMNVEV (reference sequence). This CDR3 has 16 amino acids.

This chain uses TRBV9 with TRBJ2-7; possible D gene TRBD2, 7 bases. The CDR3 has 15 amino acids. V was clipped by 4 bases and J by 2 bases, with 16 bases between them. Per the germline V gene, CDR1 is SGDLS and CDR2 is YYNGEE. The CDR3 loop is CASSPEKGGPYEQYF. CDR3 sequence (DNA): TGTGCCAGCAGCCCCGAGAAGGGGGGGCCCTACGAGCAGTACTTC.

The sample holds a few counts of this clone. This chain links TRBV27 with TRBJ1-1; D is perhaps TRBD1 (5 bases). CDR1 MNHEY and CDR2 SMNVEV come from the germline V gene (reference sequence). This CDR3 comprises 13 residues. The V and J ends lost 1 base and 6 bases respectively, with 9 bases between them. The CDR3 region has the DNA TGTGCCAGCAGTTTATTGGGGGTACCTGAAGCTTTCTTT. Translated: CASSLLGVPEAFF.

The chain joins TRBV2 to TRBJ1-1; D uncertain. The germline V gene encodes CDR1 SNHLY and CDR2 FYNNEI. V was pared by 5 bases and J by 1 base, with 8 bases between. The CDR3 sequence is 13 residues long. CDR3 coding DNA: TGTGCCAGCAGTCTCGGAGGGAACACTGAAGCTTTCTTT. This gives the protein CASSLGGNTEAFF.

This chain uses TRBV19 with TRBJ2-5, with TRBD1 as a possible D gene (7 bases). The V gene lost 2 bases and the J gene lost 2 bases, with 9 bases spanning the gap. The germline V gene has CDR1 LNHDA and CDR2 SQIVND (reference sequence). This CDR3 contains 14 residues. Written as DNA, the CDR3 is TGTGCCAGTAGTATACAGGGGGGACAAGAGACCCAGTACTTC. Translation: CASSIQGGQETQYF.

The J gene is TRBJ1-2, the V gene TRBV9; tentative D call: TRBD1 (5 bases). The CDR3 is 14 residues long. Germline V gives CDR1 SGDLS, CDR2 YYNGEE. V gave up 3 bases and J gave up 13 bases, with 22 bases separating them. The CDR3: CASSDHAQVLRVTF. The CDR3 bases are TGTGCCAGCAGCGATCACGCACAGGTTTTACGGGTCACCTTC.

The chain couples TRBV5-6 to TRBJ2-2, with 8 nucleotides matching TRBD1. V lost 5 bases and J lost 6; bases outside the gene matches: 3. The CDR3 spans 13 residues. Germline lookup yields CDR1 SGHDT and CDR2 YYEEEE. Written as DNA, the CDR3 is TGTGCCAGCAGGAAGGACAGGGCCGGGGAGCTGTTTTTT. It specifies CASRKDRAGELFF.

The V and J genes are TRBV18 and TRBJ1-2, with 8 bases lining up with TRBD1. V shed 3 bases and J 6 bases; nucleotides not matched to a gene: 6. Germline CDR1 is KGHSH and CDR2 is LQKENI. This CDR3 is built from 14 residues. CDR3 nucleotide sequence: TGTGCCAGCTCACCGGGACAGGTGGGGCATGGCTACACCTTC. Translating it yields CASSPGQVGHGYTF.

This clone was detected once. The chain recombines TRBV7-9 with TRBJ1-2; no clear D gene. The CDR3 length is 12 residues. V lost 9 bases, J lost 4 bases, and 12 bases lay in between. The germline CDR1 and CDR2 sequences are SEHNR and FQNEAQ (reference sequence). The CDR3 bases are TGTGCCAGGGATGTTCTGGGCTATGGCTACACCTTC. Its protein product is CARDVLGYGYTF.

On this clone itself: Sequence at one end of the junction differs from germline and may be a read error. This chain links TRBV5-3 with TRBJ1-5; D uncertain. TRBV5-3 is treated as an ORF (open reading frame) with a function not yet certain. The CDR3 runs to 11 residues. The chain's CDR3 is CASSLTQPQHF. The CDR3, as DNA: TGTGCCAGCAGCTTGACTCAGCCCCAGCATTTT.